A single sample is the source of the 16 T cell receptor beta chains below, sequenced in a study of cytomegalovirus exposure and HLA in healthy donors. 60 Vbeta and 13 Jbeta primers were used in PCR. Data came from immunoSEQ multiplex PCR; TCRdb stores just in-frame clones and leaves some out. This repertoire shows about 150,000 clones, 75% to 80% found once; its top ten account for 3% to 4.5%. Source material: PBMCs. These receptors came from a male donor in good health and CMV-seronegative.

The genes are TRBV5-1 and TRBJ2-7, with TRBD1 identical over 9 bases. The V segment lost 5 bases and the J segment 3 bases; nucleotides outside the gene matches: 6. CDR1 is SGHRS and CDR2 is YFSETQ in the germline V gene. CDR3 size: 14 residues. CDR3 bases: TGCGCCAGCAGAAACAGACAGGGGGTCTACGAGCAGTACTTC. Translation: CASRNRQGVYEQYF.

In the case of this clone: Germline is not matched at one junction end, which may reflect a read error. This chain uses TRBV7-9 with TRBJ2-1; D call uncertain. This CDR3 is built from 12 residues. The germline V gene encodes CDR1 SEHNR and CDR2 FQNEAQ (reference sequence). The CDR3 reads CSSSSILLEQFF. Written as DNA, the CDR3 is TGTTCCAGCAGCTCGATACTACTGGAGCAGTTCTTC.

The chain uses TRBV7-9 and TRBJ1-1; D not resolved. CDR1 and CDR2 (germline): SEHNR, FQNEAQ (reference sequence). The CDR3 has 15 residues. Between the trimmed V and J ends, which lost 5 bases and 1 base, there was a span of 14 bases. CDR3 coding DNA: TGTGCCAGCAGCGATCGGTCGAGCCGGAACACTGAAGCTTTCTTT. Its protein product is CASSDRSSRNTEAFF.

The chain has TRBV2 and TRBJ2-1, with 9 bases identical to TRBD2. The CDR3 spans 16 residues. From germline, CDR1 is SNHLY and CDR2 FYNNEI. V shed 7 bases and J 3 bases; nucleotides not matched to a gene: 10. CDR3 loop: CASKDSGLAIYNEQFF. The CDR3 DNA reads TGTGCCAGCAAGGATTCGGGACTAGCAATCTACAATGAGCAGTTCTTC.

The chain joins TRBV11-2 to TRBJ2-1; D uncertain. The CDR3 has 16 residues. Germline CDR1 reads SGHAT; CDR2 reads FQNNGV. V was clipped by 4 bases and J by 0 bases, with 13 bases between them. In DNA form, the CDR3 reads TGTGCCAGCAGCTCCCCCGTGGAGAGCTCCTACAATGAGCAGTTCTTC. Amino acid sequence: CASSSPVESSYNEQFF.

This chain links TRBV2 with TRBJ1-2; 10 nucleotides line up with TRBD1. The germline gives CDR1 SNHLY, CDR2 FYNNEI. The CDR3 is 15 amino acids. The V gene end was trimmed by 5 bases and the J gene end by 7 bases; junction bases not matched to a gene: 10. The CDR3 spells CASSLLTGGASGYTF. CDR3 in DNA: TGTGCCAGCAGTTTACTGACAGGGGGCGCGTCTGGCTACACCTTC.

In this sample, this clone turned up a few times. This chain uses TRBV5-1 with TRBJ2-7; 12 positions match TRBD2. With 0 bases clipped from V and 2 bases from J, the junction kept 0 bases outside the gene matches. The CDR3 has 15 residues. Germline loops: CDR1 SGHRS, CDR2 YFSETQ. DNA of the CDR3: TGCGCCAGCAGCTTGGGACTAGCGGGAGCCTACGAGCAGTACTTC. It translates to CASSLGLAGAYEQYF.

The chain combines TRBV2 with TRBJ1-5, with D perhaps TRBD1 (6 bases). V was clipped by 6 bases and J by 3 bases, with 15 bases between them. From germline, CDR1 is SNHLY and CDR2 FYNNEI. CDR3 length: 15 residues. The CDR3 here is CASRGGDTNNQPQHF. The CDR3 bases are TGTGCCAGCAGGGGGGGGGACACAAACAATCAGCCCCAGCATTTT.

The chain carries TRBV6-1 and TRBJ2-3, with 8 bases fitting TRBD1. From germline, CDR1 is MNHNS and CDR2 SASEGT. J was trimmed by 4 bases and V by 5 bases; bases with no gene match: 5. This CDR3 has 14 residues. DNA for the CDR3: TGTGCCAGCAGTTTCAAACAGGGGGCAGATACGCAGTATTTT. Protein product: CASSFKQGADTQYF.

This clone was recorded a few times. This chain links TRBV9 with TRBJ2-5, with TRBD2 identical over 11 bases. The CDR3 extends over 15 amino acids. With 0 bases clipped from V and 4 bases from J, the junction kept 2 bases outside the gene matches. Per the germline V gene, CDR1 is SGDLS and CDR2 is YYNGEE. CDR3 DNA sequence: TGTGCCAGCAGCGTAGTAGCGGGGGGGCCAGAGACCCAGTACTTC. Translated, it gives CASSVVAGGPETQYF.

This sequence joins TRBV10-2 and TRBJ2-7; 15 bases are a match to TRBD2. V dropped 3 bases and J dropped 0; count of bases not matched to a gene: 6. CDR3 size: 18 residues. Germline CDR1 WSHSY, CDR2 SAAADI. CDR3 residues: CASSDGTSGRFPSYEQYF. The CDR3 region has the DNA TGCGCCAGCAGTGACGGGACTAGCGGGAGGTTCCCCTCCTACGAGCAGTACTTC.

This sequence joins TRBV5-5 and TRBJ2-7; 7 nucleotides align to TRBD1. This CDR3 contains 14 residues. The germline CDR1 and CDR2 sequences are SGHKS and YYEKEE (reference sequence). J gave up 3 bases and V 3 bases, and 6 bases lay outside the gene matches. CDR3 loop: CASSSSGQNYEQYF. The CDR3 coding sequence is TGTGCCAGCAGCTCCTCGGGACAGAACTACGAGCAGTACTTC.

The CDR3 loop reads CASSPGLAGVEQYF. The CDR3 nucleotides are TGTGCCAGCAGCCCGGGACTAGCGGGAGTCGAGCAGTACTTC. The genes are TRBV7-6 and TRBJ2-7; the match to TRBD2 covers 14 bases. After removal of 5 bases from V and 6 bases from J, the junction contained 3 bases not matched to a gene. There are 14 residues in the CDR3. Germline loops: CDR1 SGHVS, CDR2 FNYEAQ.

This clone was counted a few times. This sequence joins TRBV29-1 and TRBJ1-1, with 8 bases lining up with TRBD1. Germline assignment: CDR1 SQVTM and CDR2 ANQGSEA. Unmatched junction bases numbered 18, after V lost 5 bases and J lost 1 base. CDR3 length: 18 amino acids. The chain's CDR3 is CSVFLVGTGGYRNTEAFF. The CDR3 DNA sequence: TGCAGCGTTTTCCTTGTCGGAACAGGGGGTTATAGGAACACTGAAGCTTTCTTT.

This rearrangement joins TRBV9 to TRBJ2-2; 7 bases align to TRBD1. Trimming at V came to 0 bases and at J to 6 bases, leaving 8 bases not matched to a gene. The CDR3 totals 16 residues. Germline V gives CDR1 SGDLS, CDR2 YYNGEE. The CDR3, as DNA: TGTGCCAGCAGCGTAGAGGCAGGGGGAGCAGCCGGGGAGCTGTTTTTT. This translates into CASSVEAGGAAGELFF.

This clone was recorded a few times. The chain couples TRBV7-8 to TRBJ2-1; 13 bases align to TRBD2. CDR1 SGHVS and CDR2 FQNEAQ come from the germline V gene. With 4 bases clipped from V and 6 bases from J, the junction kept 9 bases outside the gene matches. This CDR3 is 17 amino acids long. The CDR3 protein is CASSSRGGLAGLNEQFF. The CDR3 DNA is TGTGCCAGCAGCTCAAGGGGGGGACTAGCGGGGCTCAATGAGCAGTTCTTC.